One and the same sample provided the 24 T cell receptor beta chains below, sequenced in a study of technical replicates of blood from a handful of donors. Produced via immunoSEQ multiplex PCR; TCRdb's table is partial and in-frame only. The data hold 8,000 to 10,000 clones, with 90% to 95% observed a single time. Sequenced input: PBMCs. These receptors all come from a human donor in good health.

V gene TRBV4-1 combines with J gene TRBJ2-1; no reliable D call. This CDR3 comprises 17 residues. Germline V lookup: CDR1 MGHRA, CDR2 YSYEKL. V shed 0 bases and J shed 4 bases, with 16 bases lying between them. CDR3 region: CASSQDSTIVPYNEQFF. The CDR3 DNA reads as TGCGCCAGCAGCCAAGATAGCACCATCGTGCCTTACAATGAGCAGTTCTTC.

The V and J genes are TRBV7-9 and TRBJ1-3; D gene uncertain. This CDR3 is 12 amino acids long. CDR1 SEHNR and CDR2 FQNEAQ come from the germline V gene (reference sequence). V lost 5 bases to trimming and J lost 4 bases, with 6 bases between them. CDR3 nucleotide sequence: TGTGCCAGCAGCCCGAGCGGAAACACCATATATTTT. This encodes CASSPSGNTIYF.

V and J are TRBV5-1 and TRBJ1-1; TRBD1 matches 8 bases. From germline, CDR1 is SGHRS and CDR2 YFSETQ. This CDR3 spans 13 amino acids. Losses at the gene ends were 7 bases for V and 4 bases for J; bases not matched to a gene: 6. CDR3 in DNA: TGCGCCAGCTCCCCGGACAGGGTCACTGAAGCTTTCTTT. Amino acid sequence: CASSPDRVTEAFF.

The J gene is TRBJ1-5, the V gene TRBV6-1; 9 bases match TRBD1. The CDR3 runs 15 residues. The junction had 5 bases not matched to a gene; V was cut back by 6 bases and J by 2 bases. CDR1 and CDR2 from the germline V gene are MNHNS and SASEGT. The CDR3 sequence: CASSGGTGRNQPQHF. The DNA of the CDR3 is TGTGCCAGCAGCGGGGGGACAGGGCGCAATCAGCCCCAGCATTTT.

The chain couples TRBV5-8 to TRBJ2-7; D may be TRBD2 (5 bases). The CDR3 spans 13 residues. V lost 1 base, J lost 3 bases, and 8 bases lay in between. Germline V CDR1 and CDR2: SGHTS, YDEGEE. CDR3 region: CASSLSEGYEQYF. CDR3 DNA sequence: TGTGCCAGCAGCTTGAGTGAGGGCTACGAGCAGTACTTC.

CDR3 amino acids: CASSSPRTGESTEAFF. CDR3 nucleotide sequence: TGTGCCAGCAGTTCCCCCCGGACAGGCGAGTCCACTGAAGCTTTCTTT. The chain carries TRBV28 and TRBJ1-1; 7 bases line up with TRBD1. In germline, CDR1 is MDHEN, CDR2 SYDVKM. The CDR3 spans 16 residues. Trimming cost V 4 bases and J 4 bases; bases outside gene matches: 12.

The rearrangement links TRBV5-5 to TRBJ2-5; TRBD2 matches 8 bases. The CDR3 totals 15 residues. V lost 0 bases and J lost 4; bases outside the gene matches: 5. The germline V gene encodes CDR1 SGHKS and CDR2 YYEKEE (reference sequence). This CDR3 reads CASSLEGSGAETQYF. The CDR3, as DNA: TGTGCCAGCAGCTTGGAGGGTAGCGGGGCAGAGACCCAGTACTTC.

The chain combines TRBV4-2 with TRBJ1-4; 10 bases line up with TRBD1. J gave up 4 bases and V 6 bases, and 11 bases lay outside the gene matches. Per the germline V gene, CDR1 is LGHNA and CDR2 is YNFKEQ. The length of the CDR3 is 17 residues. In DNA form, the CDR3 reads TGTGCCAGCAGGCCCCAGGACAGGGGGGAGGGTAATGAAAAACTGTTTTTT. Its protein is CASRPQDRGEGNEKLFF.

The chain has TRBV6-5 and TRBJ2-2, with 9 bases that match TRBD1. V was pared by 8 bases and J by 2 bases, with 3 bases of the junction left unmatched. CDR3 length equals 14 residues. The germline CDR1 and CDR2 sequences are MNHEY and SVGAGI. CDR3 region: CASGTGTNTGELFF. CDR3 bases: TGTGCCAGCGGGACAGGGACAAACACCGGGGAGCTGTTTTTT.

The CDR3 is CASSYKGTAPYEQYF. DNA for the CDR3: TGTGCCAGCAGTTACAAAGGGACAGCCCCCTACGAGCAGTACTTC. The chain combines TRBV6-6 with TRBJ2-7, with 7 bases matching TRBD1. The CDR3 runs 15 residues. Germline V lookup: CDR1 MNHNY, CDR2 SVGAGI (reference sequence). Losses at the gene ends were 2 bases for V and 2 bases for J; bases not matched to a gene: 6.

This clone appeared once. The chain links TRBV20-1 to TRBJ2-7; possible D gene TRBD2, 5 bases. The germline CDR1 and CDR2 sequences are DFQATT and SNEGSKA (reference sequence). With 6 bases removed from V and 6 bases from J, the gap between germline ends came to 12 bases. This CDR3 is built from 11 residues. CDR3: CSAAWGAEQYF. The CDR3, as DNA: TGCAGTGCCGCGTGGGGAGCCGAGCAGTACTTC.

The chain employs TRBV2 and TRBJ1-1, with D possibly matching TRBD1 (5 bases). CDR1 is SNHLY and CDR2 is FYNNEI in the germline V gene. CDR3 size: 13 residues. V dropped 1 base and J dropped 6 bases, with 9 bases sitting between them. The CDR3 DNA reads as TGTGCCAGCAGTGAAGTTAGGGGCGCTGAAGCTTTCTTT. Residues: CASSEVRGAEAFF.

The rearrangement links TRBV6-1 to TRBJ2-7, with 14 bases lining up with TRBD2. CDR1 MNHNS and CDR2 SASEGT come from the germline V gene. CDR3 size: 19 residues. V shed 0 bases and J 4 bases; nucleotides not matched to a gene: 11. Written as DNA, the CDR3 is TGTGCCAGCAGTGAAGCGCTTCTGGGACTAGCGGGAGATACGTACGAGCAGTACTTC. Amino acid sequence: CASSEALLGLAGDTYEQYF.

The rearrangement links TRBV7-9 to TRBJ2-2; D is unclear. Germline assignment: CDR1 SEHNR and CDR2 FQNEAQ (reference sequence). The CDR3 loop spans 15 amino acids. Trimming left V 1 base short and J 6 bases short, with 12 bases between. This CDR3 is CASSLVQWQSGELFF. The CDR3 DNA reads TGTGCCAGCAGCTTAGTCCAATGGCAGTCCGGGGAGCTGTTTTTT. Supplemented by reference TRBV7-9 and TRBJ2-2, the full variable domain reads DTGVSQNPRHKITKRGQNVTFRCDPISEHNRLYWYRQTLGQGPEFLTYFQNEAQLEKSRLLSDRFSAERPKGSFSTLEIQRTEQGDSAMYLCASSLVQWQSGELFFGEGSRLTVL.

The chain uses TRBV7-6 and TRBJ1-2, with TRBD1 identical over 9 bases. CDR3 size: 18 residues. Per germline, CDR1 SGHVS and CDR2 FNYEAQ. V trimming: 5 bases; J trimming: 7 bases; junction bases outside the gene matches: 20. The CDR3, as DNA: TGTGCCAGCAGCCCCACCGGGACAGGGAGGCTACGCGCTTTTGGCTACACCTTC. It specifies CASSPTGTGRLRAFGYTF. The full variable domain, rest sourced from reference TRBV7-6 and TRBJ1-2, is GAGVSQSPRYKVTKRGQDVALRCDPISGHVSLYWYRQALGQGPEFLTYFNYEAQQDKSGLPNDRFSAERPEGSISTLTIQRTEQRDSAMYRCASSPTGTGRLRAFGYTFGSGTRLTVV.

The chain carries TRBV30 and TRBJ1-5; 7 bases line up with TRBD1. Germline CDR1 reads GTSNPN; CDR2 reads SVGIG (reference sequence). J gave up 0 bases and V 2 bases, and 13 bases lay outside the gene matches. This CDR3 has 18 amino acids. CDR3 residues: CAWSPTGATFYSNQPQHF. The CDR3 nucleotides read TGTGCCTGGAGTCCCACAGGGGCAACCTTTTATAGCAATCAGCCCCAGCATTTT.

This chain links TRBV5-1 with TRBJ1-1; perhaps TRBD1 as D (6 bases). The CDR3 covers 14 residues. With 7 bases removed from V and 4 bases from J, the gap between germline ends came to 17 bases. Germline assignment: CDR1 SGHRS and CDR2 YFSETQ. The CDR3 DNA follows: TGCGCCAGCGTTGAAACAGGGTCCGGCACTGAAGCTTTCTTT. It yields the protein CASVETGSGTEAFF. Variable domain in full (rest from reference TRBV5-1 and TRBJ1-1): KAGVTQTPRYLIKTRGQQVTLSCSPISGHRSVSWYQQTPGQGLQFLFEYFSETQRNKGNFPGRFSGRQFSNSRSEMNVSTLELGDSALYLCASVETGSGTEAFFGQGTRLTVV.

This chain joins TRBV28 and TRBJ1-5, with 7 bases aligning to TRBD1. Trimming at V came to 10 bases and at J to 10 bases, leaving 13 bases not matched to a gene. Per germline, CDR1 MDHEN and CDR2 SYDVKM. The length of the CDR3 is 13 residues. In DNA, the CDR3 is TGTGCCATCCTACAGGGGTCCCGGGGACCCCAGCATTTT. Translated: CAILQGSRGPQHF.

The chain employs TRBV2 and TRBJ1-1, with D uncertain. Germline CDR1 and CDR2: SNHLY and FYNNEI. The CDR3 is made up of 12 amino acids. Trimming shortened V by 6 bases and J by 2 bases, and 7 bases separated the two germline ends. The CDR3 nucleotides are TGTGCCAGCAGCAACACCAACACTGAAGCTTTCTTT. This sequence encodes CASSNTNTEAFF.

The chain combines TRBV23-1 with TRBJ2-6, with D possibly being TRBD1 (6 bases). TRBV23-1 is filed as an ORF, its function uncertain. This CDR3 spans 17 amino acids. The germline V and J ends were trimmed by 3 bases and 4 bases, with 16 bases remaining between them. CDR3 in amino acids: CASSHLSDRSGANVLTF. In nucleotides, the CDR3 is TGCGCCAGCAGTCACCTATCCGACAGGTCAGGGGCCAACGTCCTGACTTTC.

The chain links TRBV7-2 to TRBJ1-1; tentative D call: TRBD1 (6 bases). The length of the CDR3 is 15 residues. The germline V and J ends were trimmed by 9 bases and 3 bases, with 20 bases remaining between them. CDR1 is SGHTA and CDR2 is FQGNSA in the germline V gene. The CDR3 coding sequence is TGTGCCAGGGGAAATTTGGGGACACCCCACACTGAAGCTTTCTTT. This gives the protein CARGNLGTPHTEAFF.

The chain recombines TRBV30 with TRBJ1-2, with D possibly TRBD1 on 5 matching bases. Germline assignment: CDR1 GTSNPN and CDR2 SVGIG (reference sequence). The CDR3 is 14 residues long. V was pared by 3 bases and J by 3 bases, with 14 bases between. The CDR3 bases are TGTGCCTGGAGGTGGCAGGGAAATGACTATGGCTACACCTTC. Encoded protein: CAWRWQGNDYGYTF.

The gene calls are TRBV5-1 and TRBJ1-2; D possibly corresponds to TRBD1 (5 bases). Per the germline V gene, CDR1 is SGHRS and CDR2 is YFSETQ. The CDR3 consists of 15 residues. The germline V and J ends were trimmed by 0 bases and 4 bases, with 13 bases remaining between them. This CDR3 reads CASSLGQTRSYGYTF. CDR3 in DNA: TGCGCCAGCAGCTTGGGACAGACAAGGAGCTATGGCTACACCTTC.

The J gene is TRBJ1-5, the V gene TRBV6-1, with 7 bases matching TRBD1. The CDR3 totals 13 residues. The germline V gene encodes CDR1 MNHNS and CDR2 SASEGT. V lost 4 bases to trimming and J lost 7 bases; unmatched junction nucleotides: 4. CDR3 residues: CASSADRAQPQHF. The CDR3 DNA is TGTGCCAGCAGTGCTGACAGGGCCCAGCCCCAGCATTTT.